Shown below are 20 T cell receptor beta chains from a single sample sequenced in a study of tumor-infiltrating lymphocytes in primary liver carcinoma. The template, 450 to 650 ng total RNA, yielded TCR beta cDNA made with a constant-region primer. Three rounds of nested multiplex PCR with slightly modified ARM-PCR produced TCR beta libraries. In the first two PCR rounds, TRBV1-TRBV30 forward primers were paired with a C-beta reverse primer, and each round lasted approximately 9 cycles. TCRdb recomputed calls from the multiplex PCR reads with MiXCR, one row per CDR3 protein. Among about 320,000 distinct CDR3 sequences listed, around three fifths were seen once. Germline DNA was also extracted, while the blood RNA originated from unsorted whole blood. The sequenced sample was peripheral blood. These receptors were taken from a man in his forties or fifties with primary liver carcinoma and hepatitis B virus infection.

This clonotype was observed a single time. A single base separates this from a much larger clone, so it may be a read error. V is TRBV12-3 or TRBV12-4 and J is TRBJ1-1, with D perhaps TRBD1 (5 bases). The V end lost 3 bases, the J end lost 3 bases, and 11 bases lay between the germline ends. CDR3 length: 14 residues. The CDR3 loop reads CASSFRGAYTEAFF. The DNA of the CDR3 is TGTGCCAGCAGTTTTAGGGGCGCGTACACTGAAGCTTTCTTT.

A note on this clonotype: This may arise from a read error, as a much more abundant clone is one base away. The V gene is TRBV6-1, the J gene TRBJ2-6; 7 bases fit TRBD2. This CDR3 spans 17 amino acids. Germline loops: CDR1 MNHNS, CDR2 SASEGT. CDR3 amino acids: CVSMRLASYSGANVLTF. The CDR3 DNA follows: TGTGTCAGCATGAGACTAGCCTCTTACTCTGGGGCCAACGTCCTGACTTTC.

This clonotype was observed a few times. A much larger clone sits a single nucleotide away, making a read error possible. V usage is TRBV29-1 and J usage is TRBJ2-5; D assignment may be TRBD1 or TRBD2 (5 bases each). Germline assignment: CDR1 SQVTM and CDR2 ANQGSEA. Trimming pared 5 bases from V and 2 bases from J, leaving 18 bases between. This CDR3 spans 15 amino acids. The CDR3 bases are TGCAGCGTTCAAGTGGGGGAAAGGGCACAAGAGACCCAGTACTTC. Translating gives CSVQVGERAQETQYF. Based on the CDR3 plus reference TRBV29-1 and TRBJ2-5, the full variable domain is SAVISQKPSRDICQRGTSLTIQCQVDSQVTMMFWYRQQPGQSLTLIATANQGSEATYESGFVIDKFPISRPNLTFSTLTVSNMSPEDSSIYLCSVQVGERAQETQYFGPGTRLLVL.

A word on this clonotype: The CDR3 does not close with the conserved phenylalanine or tryptophan, likely indicating a read error. The chain has TRBV7-8 and TRBJ2-7; no firm D call. Per germline, CDR1 SGHVS and CDR2 FQNEAQ. This CDR3 contains 14 residues. CDR3 sequence reads: CASSLFLSSYEQYL. The CDR3, as DNA: TGTGCCAGTAGCTTATTTCTCAGCTCCTACGAGCAGTACCTC.

The rearrangement uses TRBV29-1 and TRBJ2-7, with TRBD1 matching 10 bases. The CDR3 totals 13 residues. V shed 5 bases and J 8 bases; nucleotides not matched to a gene: 9. Germline-derived CDR1 and CDR2 are SQVTM and ANQGSEA. CDR3 coding DNA: TGCAGCGTTCCGACAGGGGGCATGAACAAGCAGTACTTC. Translating it yields CSVPTGGMNKQYF.

Notes on this clonotype: This may arise from a read error, as a much more abundant clone is one base away. The J gene is TRBJ1-6, the V gene TRBV30; a possible D gene is TRBD1 (5 bases). The CDR3 has 16 residues. In germline, CDR1 is GTSNPN, CDR2 SVGIG (reference sequence). DNA of the CDR3: TGTGCCTGGAGTTCGACGACAGTACCCTATAATTCACTCCTCCACTTT. This gives the protein CAWSSTTVPYNSLLHF.

A word on this clonotype: The junction and the germline gene differ at one end; a read error may be behind it. This sequence joins TRBV10-3 and TRBJ2-1, with 7 bases aligning to TRBD1. Per the germline V gene, CDR1 is ENHRY and CDR2 is SYGVKD. The CDR3 sequence is 14 residues long. As DNA, the CDR3 is TGCGCCATCAAGGGGACAGAGGATGGGAATGAGCAGTTCTTC. The encoded protein is CAIKGTEDGNEQFF.

In the case of this clonotype: This could be a read error, since a much larger clone is one nucleotide away. The chain is built from TRBV6-2 or TRBV6-3 and TRBJ2-3, with D tentatively TRBD2 (5 bases). V shed 8 bases and J shed 4 bases, with 13 bases lying between them. Germline loops: CDR1 MNHEY, CDR2 SVGEGT. There are 13 residues in the CDR3. CDR3 nucleotides: TGTGCCAGCGGTGCTTCGCGGGCAGATACGCAGTATTTT. It yields the protein CASGASRADTQYF.

Notes on this clonotype: A clone one base away is much larger, so this may be a read error. V and J are TRBV4-3 and TRBJ2-2; the D gene could be TRBD1 or TRBD2 (5 bases each). The CDR3 is 15 amino acids. In germline, CDR1 is LGHNA, CDR2 YSLEER. DNA of the CDR3: TGCGCCAGCAGCCCTGGGGGAGAGTACACCGTGGAGCTGTTTTTT. Encoded protein: CASSPGGEYTVELFF.

The rearrangement uses TRBV5-3 and TRBJ2-1; D is ambiguous. Being an ORF, TRBV5-3 has a function that is uncertain. V lost 4 bases and J 10 bases, leaving 18 bases between the germline ends. The CDR3 covers 14 residues. The CDR3 is CARSLTPNVGEQFF. The CDR3 DNA sequence: TGTGCCAGAAGCCTCACTCCGAATGTAGGCGAGCAGTTCTTC.

As for this clonotype: It may be a read error: a sequence one base away is much more abundant. V gene TRBV6-2 or TRBV6-3 combines with J gene TRBJ2-6, with D possibly being TRBD1 (6 bases). This CDR3 contains 13 residues. Per the germline V gene, CDR1 is MNHEY and CDR2 is SVGEGT. CDR3 bases: TGTGCCAGCAGGGGGCTGGGGGCCAGCGTCCTGACTTTC. It encodes CASRGLGASVLTF.

On this clonotype itself: No conserved phenylalanine or tryptophan ends this CDR3, so it is likely a read error. The CDR3 spells CASSLGRLCEQFL. The CDR3 DNA follows: TGTGCCAGCAGCTTAGGTAGACTCTGTGAGCAGTTCTTA. J is TRBJ2-1 and V is TRBV11-3; D not certain. V was pared by 1 base and J by 9 bases, with 10 bases between. The CDR3 runs 13 residues. Germline CDR1 SGHNT, CDR2 YENEEA.

As regards this clonotype: A much larger clonotype is one base distant, so this may be a read error. This sequence joins TRBV29-1 and TRBJ2-7; TRBD1 aligns across 8 bases. The CDR3 is 11 residues long. Germline lookup yields CDR1 SQVTM and CDR2 ANQGSEA. CDR3 loop: CSDENRGEQYF. DNA for the CDR3: TGCAGCGATGAAAACAGGGGGGAGCAGTACTTC.

This clonotype was found many times. The rearrangement joins TRBV29-1 to TRBJ2-3; D is possibly TRBD1 (6 bases). V lost 8 bases and J lost 1, with 16 bases in between. The CDR3 extends over 14 amino acids. CDR1 SQVTM and CDR2 ANQGSEA come from the germline V gene. Written as DNA, the CDR3 is TGCAGCTCCGAAGGGGGTCGGGGCACAGATACGCAGTATTTT. This encodes CSSEGGRGTDTQYF.

On this clonotype: At one boundary the junction diverges from the germline segment, which might be a read error. The gene calls are TRBV5-8 and TRBJ2-6; perhaps TRBD1 as D (6 bases). The CDR3 spans 17 residues. The germline V gene encodes CDR1 SGHTS and CDR2 YDEGEE. CDR3: CASSRRGSLSEANVLTF. DNA for the CDR3: TGTGCCAGCAGCCGTAGGGGGAGTCTGTCTGAGGCCAACGTCCTGACTTTC.

This clonotype rates as medium-sized. The V gene is TRBV6-5, the J gene TRBJ1-2; D is unclear. Germline V gene lookup returns CDR1 MNHEY and CDR2 SVGAGI. Trimming took off 6 bases at V and 5 bases at J, with 10 bases between the two ends. The CDR3 has 12 amino acids. This chain's CDR3 is CASRRDRYGYTF. The DNA of the CDR3 is TGTGCCAGCAGACGGGATAGATATGGCTACACCTTC.

This clonotype was detected once. Likely a read error: the CDR3 ends without its conserved phenylalanine or tryptophan. The chain is built from TRBV5-1 and TRBJ2-2, with 10 bases lining up with TRBD2. The CDR3 runs to 15 residues. Unmatched junction bases numbered 10, after V lost 9 bases and J lost 5 bases. Germline V gene data show CDR1 as SGHRS and CDR2 as YFSETQ. Here the CDR3 reads CANCPSGGETGELFL. Written as DNA, the CDR3 is TGCGCCAACTGTCCTAGCGGGGGCGAAACCGGGGAGCTGTTTCTT.

This clonotype was detected once. Given a much more abundant clone one base away, this may be a read error. The genes are TRBV6-1 and TRBJ1-2; D gene unclear. This CDR3 has 13 residues. Germline CDR1 MNHNS, CDR2 SASEGT. DNA of the CDR3: TGTGCCAACAGTGATGGGCCTATCTATGGCTACACCTTC. It yields the protein CANSDGPIYGYTF.

Worth noting for this clonotype: One end of the junction does not line up with germline, which may come from a read error. The rearrangement uses TRBV10-3 and TRBJ2-1, with 7 nucleotides matching TRBD2. The CDR3 runs to 15 residues. CDR1 and CDR2 (germline): ENHRY, SYGVKD. The CDR3 DNA reads TGTGCCATCAGTGGTCCAGCGGGATCCTACAATGAGGAGTTCTTC. It yields the protein CAISGPAGSYNEEFF.

This clonotype showed up just once. A read error may explain this, as a much larger clone is one base away. This sequence joins TRBV29-1 and TRBJ2-7; no clear D. This CDR3 region has 11 residues. The germline V and J ends were trimmed by 7 bases and 3 bases, with 10 bases remaining between them. Germline V gene sequence: CDR1 SQVTM, CDR2 ANQGSEA. Here the CDR3 reads CSAESNYEQYF. DNA for the CDR3: TGCAGCGCGGAATCAAACTACGAGCAGTACTTC.